The source of this TCR beta chain is a study of cytomegalovirus exposure and HLA in healthy donors. The PCR used 60 Vbeta and 13 Jbeta primers. The repertoire was sequenced with immunoSEQ multiplex PCR; TCRdb's copy has only in-frame clones and lacks some. Of some 140,000 clones in the sample, less than 80% were seen once. CDR1 is GTSNPN and CDR2 is SVGIG in the germline V gene (reference sequence). The CDR3 runs 14 residues. V gene TRBV30 combines with J gene TRBJ2-5; D call uncertain. The J call may be faulty, since TRBJ2-7 better matches the DNA end. Material for sequencing was PBMCs. The origin of this receptor is a middle-aged man in good health and CMV-seropositive. Here the CDR3 reads CAAHSVLHSYEQYF. As DNA, the CDR3 is TGTGCCGCCCACTCCGTCCTCCACTCCTACGAGCAGTACTTC.